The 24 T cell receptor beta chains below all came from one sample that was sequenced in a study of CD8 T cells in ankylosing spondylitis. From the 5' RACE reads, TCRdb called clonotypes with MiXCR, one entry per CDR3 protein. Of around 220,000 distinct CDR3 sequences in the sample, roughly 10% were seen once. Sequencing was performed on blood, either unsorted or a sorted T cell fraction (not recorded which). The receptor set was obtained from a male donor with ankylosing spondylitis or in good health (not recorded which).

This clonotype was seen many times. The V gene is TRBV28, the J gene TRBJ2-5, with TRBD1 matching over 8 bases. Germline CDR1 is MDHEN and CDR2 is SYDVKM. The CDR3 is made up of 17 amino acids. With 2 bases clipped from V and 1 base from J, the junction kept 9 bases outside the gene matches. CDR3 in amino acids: CASSLRTGQGAQETQYF. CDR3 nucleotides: TGTGCCAGCAGTTTACGAACTGGGCAGGGGGCCCAAGAGACCCAGTACTTC.

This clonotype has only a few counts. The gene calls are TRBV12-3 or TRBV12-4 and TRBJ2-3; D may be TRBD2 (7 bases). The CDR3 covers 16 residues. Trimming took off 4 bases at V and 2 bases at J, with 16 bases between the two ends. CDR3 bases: TGTGCCAGCAGTTCCCTTACGGGGGGCCCCACAGATACGCAGTATTTT. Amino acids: CASSSLTGGPTDTQYF.

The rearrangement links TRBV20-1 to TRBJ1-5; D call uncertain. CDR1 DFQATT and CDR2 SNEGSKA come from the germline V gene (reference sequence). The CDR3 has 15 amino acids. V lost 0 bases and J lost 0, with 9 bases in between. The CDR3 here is CSARDGGNSNQPQHF. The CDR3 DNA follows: TGCAGTGCTAGAGATGGAGGGAATAGCAATCAGCCCCAGCATTTT.

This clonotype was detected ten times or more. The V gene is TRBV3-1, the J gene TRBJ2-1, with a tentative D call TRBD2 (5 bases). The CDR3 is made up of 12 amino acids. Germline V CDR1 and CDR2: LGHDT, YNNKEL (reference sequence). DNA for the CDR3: TGTGTTGTCGGGGACTCCTACAATGAGCAGTTCTTC. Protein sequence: CVVGDSYNEQFF.

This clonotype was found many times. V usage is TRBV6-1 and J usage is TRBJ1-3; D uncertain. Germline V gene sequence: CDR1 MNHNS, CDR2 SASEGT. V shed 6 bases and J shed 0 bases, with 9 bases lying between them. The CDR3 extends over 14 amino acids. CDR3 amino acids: CASRDGSSGNTIYF. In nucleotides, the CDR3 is TGTGCCAGCAGGGACGGGAGCTCTGGAAACACCATATATTTT.

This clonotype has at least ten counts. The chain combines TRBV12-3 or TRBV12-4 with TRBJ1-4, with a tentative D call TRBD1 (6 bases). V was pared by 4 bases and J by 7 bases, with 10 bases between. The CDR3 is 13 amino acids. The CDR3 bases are TGTGCCAGCAGTTCGGGGACACCTGAAAAACTGTTTTTT. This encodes CASSSGTPEKLFF.

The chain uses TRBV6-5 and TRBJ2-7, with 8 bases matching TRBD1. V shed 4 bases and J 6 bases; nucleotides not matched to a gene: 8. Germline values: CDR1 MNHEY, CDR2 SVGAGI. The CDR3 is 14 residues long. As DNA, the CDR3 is TGTGCCAGCAGTTCTTCAGGGGGCCCCGCCGAGCAGTACTTC. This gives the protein CASSSSGGPAEQYF.

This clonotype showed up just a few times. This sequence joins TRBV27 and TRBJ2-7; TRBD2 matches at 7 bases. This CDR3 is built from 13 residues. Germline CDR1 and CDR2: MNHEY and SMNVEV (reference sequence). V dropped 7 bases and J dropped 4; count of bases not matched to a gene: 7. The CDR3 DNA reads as TGTGCCAGCACCTTAGGAGCGGGATACGAGCAGTACTTC. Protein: CASTLGAGYEQYF.

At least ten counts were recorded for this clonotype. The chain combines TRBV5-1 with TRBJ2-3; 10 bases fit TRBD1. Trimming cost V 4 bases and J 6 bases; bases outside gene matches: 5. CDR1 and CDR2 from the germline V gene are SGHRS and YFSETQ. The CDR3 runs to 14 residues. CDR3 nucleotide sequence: TGCGCCAGCAGCGTAGGGACAGGGGCCGATACGCAGTATTTT. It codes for CASSVGTGADTQYF.

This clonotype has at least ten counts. In DNA, the CDR3 is TGCGCCAGCAGCTTGAAGACGAGGGGTTTCAATGAGCAGTTCTTC. Amino acids: CASSLKTRGFNEQFF. The genes are TRBV5-1 and TRBJ2-1; D tentatively reads TRBD1 or TRBD2 (5 bases each). V lost 1 base and J lost 6, with 14 bases in between. This CDR3 comprises 15 residues. Germline V gene sequence: CDR1 SGHRS, CDR2 YFSETQ.

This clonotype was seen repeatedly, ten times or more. CDR3 nucleotide sequence: TGCGCCAGCAGTTCGACTAGCGGGGGACAAGAGACCCAGTACTTC. It is translated as CASSSTSGGQETQYF. This chain uses TRBV5-1 with TRBJ2-5; the match to TRBD2 covers 12 bases. This CDR3 region has 15 residues. V shed 5 bases and J 2 bases; nucleotides not matched to a gene: 4. The germline V gene has CDR1 SGHRS and CDR2 YFSETQ.

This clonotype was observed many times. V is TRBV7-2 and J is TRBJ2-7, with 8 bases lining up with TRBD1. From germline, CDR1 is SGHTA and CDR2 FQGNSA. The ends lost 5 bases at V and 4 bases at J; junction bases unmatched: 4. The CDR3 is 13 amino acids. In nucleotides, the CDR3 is TGTGCCAGCAGCCCGGGACAGGTGTACGAGCAGTACTTC. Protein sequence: CASSPGQVYEQYF.

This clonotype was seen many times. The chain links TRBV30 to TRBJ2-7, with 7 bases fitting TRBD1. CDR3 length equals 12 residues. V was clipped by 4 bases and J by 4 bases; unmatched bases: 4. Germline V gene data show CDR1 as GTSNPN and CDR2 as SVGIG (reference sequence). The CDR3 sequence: CAWKAGGYEQYF. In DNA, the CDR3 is TGTGCCTGGAAGGCAGGGGGTTACGAGCAGTACTTC.

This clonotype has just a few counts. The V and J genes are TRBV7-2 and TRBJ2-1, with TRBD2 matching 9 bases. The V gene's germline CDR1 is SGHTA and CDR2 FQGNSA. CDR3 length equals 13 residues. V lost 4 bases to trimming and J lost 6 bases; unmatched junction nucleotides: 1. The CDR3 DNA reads TGTGCCAGCAGCTGGGGACTAGCCAATGAGCAGTTCTTC. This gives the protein CASSWGLANEQFF.

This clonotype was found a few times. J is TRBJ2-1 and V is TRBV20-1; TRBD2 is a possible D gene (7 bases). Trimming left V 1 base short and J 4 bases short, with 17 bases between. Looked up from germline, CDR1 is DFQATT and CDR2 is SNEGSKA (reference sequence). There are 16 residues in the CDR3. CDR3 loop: CSARAADGGRYNEQFF. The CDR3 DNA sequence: TGCAGTGCTAGAGCCGCGGACGGGGGGCGGTACAATGAGCAGTTCTTC.

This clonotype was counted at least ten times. The CDR3 here is CASSQQGYNQPQHF. CDR3 sequence (DNA): TGTGCCAGCAGTCAACAGGGGTACAATCAGCCCCAGCATTTT. The V and J genes are TRBV6-1 and TRBJ1-5; 7 nucleotides match TRBD1. The germline V gene encodes CDR1 MNHNS and CDR2 SASEGT. The CDR3 is 14 residues long. The V gene end was trimmed by 5 bases and the J gene end by 3 bases; junction bases not matched to a gene: 4.

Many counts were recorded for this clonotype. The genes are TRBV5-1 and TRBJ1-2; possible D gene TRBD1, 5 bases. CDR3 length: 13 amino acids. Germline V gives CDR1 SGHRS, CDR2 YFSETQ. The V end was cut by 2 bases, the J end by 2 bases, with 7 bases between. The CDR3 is CASSFTGNYGYTF. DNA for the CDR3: TGCGCCAGCAGCTTTACAGGCAACTATGGCTACACCTTC.

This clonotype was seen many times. This CDR3 is CASSSTSGGNTGELFF. The DNA of the CDR3 is TGTGCCAGCAGTTCCACTAGCGGGGGGAACACCGGGGAGCTGTTTTTT. The chain links TRBV28 to TRBJ2-2; 11 positions match TRBD2. CDR1 MDHEN and CDR2 SYDVKM come from the germline V gene. CDR3 length: 16 amino acids. Trimming took 4 bases from V and 1 from J; bases not matched to a gene: 2.

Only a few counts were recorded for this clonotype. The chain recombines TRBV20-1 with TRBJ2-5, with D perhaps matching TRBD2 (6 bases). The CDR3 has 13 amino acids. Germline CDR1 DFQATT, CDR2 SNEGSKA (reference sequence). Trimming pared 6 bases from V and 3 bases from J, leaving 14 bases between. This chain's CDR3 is CSAPRWGEETQYF. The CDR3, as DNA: TGCAGTGCCCCCCGCTGGGGGGAAGAGACCCAGTACTTC.

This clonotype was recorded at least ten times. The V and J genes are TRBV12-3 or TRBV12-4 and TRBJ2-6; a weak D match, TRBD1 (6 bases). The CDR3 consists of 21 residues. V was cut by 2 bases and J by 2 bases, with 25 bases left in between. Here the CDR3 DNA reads TGTGCCAGCAGTTTATCGGTGCGATGGGGCAGGGGAAATACTGGGGCCAACGTCCTGACTTTC. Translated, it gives CASSLSVRWGRGNTGANVLTF.

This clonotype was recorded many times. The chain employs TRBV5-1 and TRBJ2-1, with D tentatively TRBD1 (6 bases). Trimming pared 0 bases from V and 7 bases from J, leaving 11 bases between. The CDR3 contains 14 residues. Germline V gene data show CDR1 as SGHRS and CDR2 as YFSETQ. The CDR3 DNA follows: TGCGCCAGCAGCTTGGACCCTAGGGGGAATGAGCAGTTCTTC. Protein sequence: CASSLDPRGNEQFF.

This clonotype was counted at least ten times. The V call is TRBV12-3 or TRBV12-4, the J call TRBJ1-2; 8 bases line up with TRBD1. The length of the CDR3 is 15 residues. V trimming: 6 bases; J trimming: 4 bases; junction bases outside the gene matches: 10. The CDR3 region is CASSRGNRGAYGYTF. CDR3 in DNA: TGTGCCAGCAGCCGGGGAAACAGGGGGGCCTATGGCTACACCTTC.

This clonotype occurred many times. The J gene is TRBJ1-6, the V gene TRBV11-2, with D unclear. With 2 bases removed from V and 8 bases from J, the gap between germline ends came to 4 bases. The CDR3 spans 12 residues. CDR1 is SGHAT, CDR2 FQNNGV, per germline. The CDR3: CASSLSYSPLHF. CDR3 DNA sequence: TGTGCCAGCAGCTTATCATATTCACCCCTCCACTTT.

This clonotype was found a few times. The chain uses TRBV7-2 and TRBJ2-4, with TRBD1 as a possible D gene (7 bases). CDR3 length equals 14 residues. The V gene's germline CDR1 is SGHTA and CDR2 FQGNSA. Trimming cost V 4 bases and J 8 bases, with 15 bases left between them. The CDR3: CASSWARGDYIQYF. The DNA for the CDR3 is TGTGCCAGCAGCTGGGCCAGGGGGGATTACATTCAGTACTTC.